The next 10 T cell receptor beta chains were all read from a single sample in a study of T cells after yellow fever vaccination. MiXCR, applied by TCRdb to the 5' RACE reads, yields one record per CDR3 protein. The table lists about 73,000 distinct CDR3 sequences, 7.5% to 9% of them singletons. The specimen comprised CD8+ T cells sorted from PBMCs, sampled on the day of the yellow fever booster vaccination. The receptors derive from a man aged 25 to 40 who received the YFV17D yellow fever vaccine.

This clonotype occurred a few times. J is TRBJ2-7 and V is TRBV7-8; D perhaps matches TRBD1 (7 bases). The germline V gene encodes CDR1 SGHVS and CDR2 FQNEAQ. The CDR3 consists of 16 residues. V was shortened by 0 bases and J by 3 bases, with 15 bases between the two germline ends. The chain's CDR3 is CASSLAPGRGDYEQYF. In nucleotides, the CDR3 is TGTGCCAGCAGCTTAGCCCCCGGCAGGGGGGACTACGAGCAGTACTTC.

There are a few counts of this clonotype. The chain carries TRBV5-1 and TRBJ2-1; a weak D match, TRBD2 (6 bases). Germline V gene lookup returns CDR1 SGHRS and CDR2 YFSETQ. The V end lost 3 bases, the J end lost 12 bases, and 28 bases lay between the germline ends. The CDR3 length is 17 residues. DNA of the CDR3: TGCGCCAGCAGCTCAATTTCCGGGACTCCAGGTTCAATTGGGCAGTTCTTC. Its translation is CASSSISGTPGSIGQFF.

Comment on this clonotype: With a much larger clone just one base away, this may be a read error. J is TRBJ2-3 and V is TRBV5-1; 9 bases match TRBD2. Germline V CDR1 and CDR2: SGHRS, YFSETQ. This CDR3 spans 16 amino acids. The junction had 11 bases not matched to a gene; V was cut back by 4 bases and J by 5 bases. CDR3 nucleotides: TGCGCCAGCAGCACCCCGGGACTAGCAGACATAGATACGCAGTATTTT. Translated, it gives CASSTPGLADIDTQYF. Full variable domain (remainder filled in from reference TRBV5-1 and TRBJ2-3): KAGVTQTPRYLIKTRGQQVTLSCSPISGHRSVSWYQQTPGQGLQFLFEYFSETQRNKGNFPGRFSGRQFSNSRSEMNVSTLELGDSALYLCASSTPGLADIDTQYFGPGTRLTVL.

This clonotype was found many times. The chain couples TRBV10-3 to TRBJ2-1, with 16 bases lining up with TRBD2. Trimming at V came to 2 bases and at J to 7 bases, leaving 11 bases not matched to a gene. This CDR3 is 19 amino acids long. The V gene's germline CDR1 is ENHRY and CDR2 SYGVKD. The CDR3 DNA is TGTGCCATCAGTGAGGCCGCGGGACTAGCGGGAGGGCCCCTGAATGAGCAGTTCTTC. This encodes CAISEAAGLAGGPLNEQFF.

In its sample, this clonotype was seen many times. V gene TRBV29-1 combines with J gene TRBJ1-2; D call uncertain. The CDR3 totals 11 residues. Per the germline V gene, CDR1 is SQVTM and CDR2 is ANQGSEA. V was shortened by 5 bases and J by 4 bases, with 8 bases between the two germline ends. The CDR3 coding sequence is TGCAGCGTTCCTCGTAGCTATGGCTACACCTTC. Protein sequence: CSVPRSYGYTF.

This clonotype occurred many times. The chain carries TRBV7-9 and TRBJ2-3; the D gene could be TRBD1 or TRBD2 (5 bases each). Between the trimmed V and J ends, which lost 1 base and 0 bases, there was a span of 8 bases. Germline CDR1 is SEHNR and CDR2 is FQNEAQ (reference sequence). The CDR3 consists of 15 residues. CDR3 protein: CASSLVGASTDTQYF. CDR3 DNA sequence: TGTGCCAGCAGCTTAGTCGGGGCTAGCACAGATACGCAGTATTTT.

Many counts were recorded for this clonotype. J is TRBJ2-7 and V is TRBV5-1; D gene ambiguous. The V end was cut by 7 bases, the J end by 1 base, with 12 bases between. Germline CDR1 reads SGHRS; CDR2 reads YFSETQ. CDR3 length equals 13 residues. The CDR3 region has the DNA TGCGCCAGCGCCCTACCAGGATCCTACGAGCAGTACTTC. It codes for CASALPGSYEQYF.

J is TRBJ2-1 and V is TRBV23-1; D perhaps matches TRBD1 (5 bases). TRBV23-1 is sorted into the ORF group, with uncertain function. V shed 0 bases and J shed 7 bases, with 10 bases lying between them. The CDR3 extends over 14 amino acids. CDR3 nucleotide sequence: TGCGCCAGCAGTCAATCACGCAGGGCTAATGAGCAGTTCTTC. Its translation: CASSQSRRANEQFF.

This clonotype was observed a handful of times. The chain couples TRBV5-1 to TRBJ2-3, with 15 bases lining up with TRBD2. CDR1 is SGHRS and CDR2 is YFSETQ in the germline V gene. The CDR3 extends over 15 amino acids. V trimming: 4 bases; J trimming: 6 bases; junction bases outside the gene matches: 3. DNA for the CDR3: TGCGCCAGCAGCGCCGGGACTAGCGGGAGGGATACGCAGTATTTT. This translates into CASSAGTSGRDTQYF.

This clonotype was detected a few times. The chain is built from TRBV28 and TRBJ2-1, with TRBD2 identical over 13 bases. This CDR3 contains 14 residues. Germline V gene sequence: CDR1 MDHEN, CDR2 SYDVKM. J gave up 8 bases and V 6 bases, and 4 bases lay outside the gene matches. CDR3 amino acids: CASRGLAGVDEQFF. CDR3 nucleotide sequence: TGTGCCAGCAGAGGACTAGCGGGAGTCGATGAGCAGTTCTTC.